The text below deals with one TCR beta chain. Its matching antigen is unknown. Profiled with immunoSEQ multiplex PCR; TCRdb holds only in-frame clones, not every one. This table has 73,000 or so clones, 82% appearing once. The data originate from a study of T cell responses to AZD1222 COVID-19 vaccine. Study-level background: Second-dose intervals near 4 or 12 weeks were combined.

Whole-study findings and limits: All repertoire sampling was performed exclusively after the peak T cell response.

The sequenced sample was peripheral blood, obtained on day 0 of AZD1222 vaccination. The clonotype was recovered from an adult in good health.

CDR3 loop: CASSIRQLGTGELFF. The CDR3 DNA sequence: TGTGCCAGTAGTATAAGACAGTTGGGGACCGGGGAGCTGTTTTTT. This chain uses TRBV19 with TRBJ2-2, with D tentatively TRBD1 (5 bases). V gave up 2 bases and J gave up 5 bases, with 12 bases separating them. CDR1 is LNHDA and CDR2 is SQIVND in the germline V gene (reference sequence). This CDR3 spans 15 amino acids.